The 2 T cell receptor beta chains in this list originate from one sample, sequenced in a study of T cells after yellow fever vaccination. MiXCR was run by TCRdb on the 5' RACE reads, yielding one entry per CDR3 protein. The top ten clones hold 40% of a sample with 120,000 or so distinct CDR3 sequences, 8% to 10% of them seen once. This material consisted of CD8+ T cells sorted from PBMCs, taken on the day of the yellow fever booster vaccination. Receptor source: a man aged 18 to 30 who received the YFV17D yellow fever vaccine.

This clonotype was seen a few times. The V call is TRBV9, the J call TRBJ2-1; 8 bases are shared with TRBD1. The V and J ends lost 6 bases and 5 bases, in that order; junction bases with no gene match: 7. CDR1 and CDR2 from the germline V gene are SGDLS and YYNGEE. The CDR3 runs 14 residues. The CDR3 DNA reads TGTGCCAGCAACCCGTGGACAGGGAACAATGAGCAGTTCTTC. Encoded protein: CASNPWTGNNEQFF.

There are a few counts of this clonotype. This chain uses TRBV18 with TRBJ2-7; D is uncertain. Trimming cost V 5 bases and J 2 bases, with 19 bases left between them. This CDR3 has 16 amino acids. CDR1 and CDR2 from the germline V gene are KGHSH and LQKENI. The DNA for the CDR3 is TGTGCCAGCTCAACGTACGAGCTAGTATCCCCCTACGAGCAGTACGTC. Translation gives CASSTYELVSPYEQYV.